This TCR beta chain was identified during a study of shared clonotypes between healthy human individuals. This CDR3 spans 16 amino acids. The germline V gene has CDR1 MNHEY and CDR2 SMNVEV (reference sequence). With 4 bases removed from V and 0 bases from J, the gap between germline ends came to 15 bases. Libraries were prepared by immunoSEQ multiplex PCR; TCRdb keeps only in-frame clonotypes and omits some of them. This table has a few million clones, 80% to 95% appearing once. Material for sequencing was naive CD4+ T cells from PBMCs. Sample subset: CD45RA+ positively selected. The genes are TRBV27 and TRBJ1-1; tentative D call: TRBD1 (5 bases). The sequence was obtained from a man between 18 and 35 years old in good health. Some clones in this sample may be carry-over from other donors' samples. The CDR3 DNA reads TGTGCCAGCAGTTCGTTTACCGGGACGGTGAACACTGAAGCTTTCTTT. Residues: CASSSFTGTVNTEAFF.